This TCR beta chain was profiled in a study of blood T cell repertoires in COVID-19. Study-level background: Collection of acute and convalescent COVID-19 samples took place in the United States, Italy and Spain. T cells, B-cell-depleted T cells, or PBMCs supplied cDNA or gDNA.

The CDR3 is 14 residues long. V shed 6 bases and J shed 8 bases, with 14 bases lying between them. The germline gives CDR1 SGHTA, CDR2 FQGTGA. Under the authors' procedure: The authors estimated nucleated cell counts from reference gene primer amplification. The repertoire was sequenced with immunoSEQ multiplex PCR; TCRdb's copy has only in-frame clones and lacks some. Clonal size and the V and J genes are those of that table, whereas D and trimming came from the DNA. The data contain around 250,000 clones, approximately 89% of them singletons. This sequence was found in a man in his forties or fifties with active or convalescent COVID-19. The chain employs TRBV7-3 and TRBJ1-6; a possible D gene is TRBD1 (5 bases). What was sequenced was peripheral blood. The CDR3: CASRSGQRDSPLHF. Written as DNA, the CDR3 is TGTGCCAGCAGATCAGGGCAACGAGATTCACCCCTCCACTTT.